This T cell receptor (beta chain) derives from a study of cytomegalovirus exposure and HLA in healthy donors. Looking at the study overall: Earlier, fewer than 130 million unique TCR beta sequences were recovered from approximately 180 million T cells by an analysis. Study results and caveats: Reportedly, HLA-A and HLA-B alleles of most subjects were accurately predicted from TCR beta. With high specificity and sensitivity, the classifier reportedly diagnosed cytomegalovirus status.

Of note for this clone: As yet, its antigen is unknown.

Donors sampled were nominally healthy, though unrecorded immune exposures were likely. Germline lookup yields CDR1 SGDLS and CDR2 YYNGEE. V trimming: 7 bases; J trimming: 6 bases; junction bases outside the gene matches: 8. The CDR3 runs to 13 residues. The PCR employed 60 Vbeta primers together with 13 Jbeta primers. The method was immunoSEQ multiplex PCR; TCRdb's version includes in-frame clones alone and lacks a portion of them. In the table there are some 200,000 clones, roughly four fifths of which are singletons. Sequenced: PBMCs. The sequence was collected from a woman aged 18-29 years in good health and CMV-seronegative. V usage is TRBV9 and J usage is TRBJ2-3; the match to TRBD1 covers 7 bases. The CDR3 sequence: CASGGTGADTQYF. The CDR3 DNA follows: TGTGCCAGCGGGGGAACAGGGGCGGATACGCAGTATTTT.